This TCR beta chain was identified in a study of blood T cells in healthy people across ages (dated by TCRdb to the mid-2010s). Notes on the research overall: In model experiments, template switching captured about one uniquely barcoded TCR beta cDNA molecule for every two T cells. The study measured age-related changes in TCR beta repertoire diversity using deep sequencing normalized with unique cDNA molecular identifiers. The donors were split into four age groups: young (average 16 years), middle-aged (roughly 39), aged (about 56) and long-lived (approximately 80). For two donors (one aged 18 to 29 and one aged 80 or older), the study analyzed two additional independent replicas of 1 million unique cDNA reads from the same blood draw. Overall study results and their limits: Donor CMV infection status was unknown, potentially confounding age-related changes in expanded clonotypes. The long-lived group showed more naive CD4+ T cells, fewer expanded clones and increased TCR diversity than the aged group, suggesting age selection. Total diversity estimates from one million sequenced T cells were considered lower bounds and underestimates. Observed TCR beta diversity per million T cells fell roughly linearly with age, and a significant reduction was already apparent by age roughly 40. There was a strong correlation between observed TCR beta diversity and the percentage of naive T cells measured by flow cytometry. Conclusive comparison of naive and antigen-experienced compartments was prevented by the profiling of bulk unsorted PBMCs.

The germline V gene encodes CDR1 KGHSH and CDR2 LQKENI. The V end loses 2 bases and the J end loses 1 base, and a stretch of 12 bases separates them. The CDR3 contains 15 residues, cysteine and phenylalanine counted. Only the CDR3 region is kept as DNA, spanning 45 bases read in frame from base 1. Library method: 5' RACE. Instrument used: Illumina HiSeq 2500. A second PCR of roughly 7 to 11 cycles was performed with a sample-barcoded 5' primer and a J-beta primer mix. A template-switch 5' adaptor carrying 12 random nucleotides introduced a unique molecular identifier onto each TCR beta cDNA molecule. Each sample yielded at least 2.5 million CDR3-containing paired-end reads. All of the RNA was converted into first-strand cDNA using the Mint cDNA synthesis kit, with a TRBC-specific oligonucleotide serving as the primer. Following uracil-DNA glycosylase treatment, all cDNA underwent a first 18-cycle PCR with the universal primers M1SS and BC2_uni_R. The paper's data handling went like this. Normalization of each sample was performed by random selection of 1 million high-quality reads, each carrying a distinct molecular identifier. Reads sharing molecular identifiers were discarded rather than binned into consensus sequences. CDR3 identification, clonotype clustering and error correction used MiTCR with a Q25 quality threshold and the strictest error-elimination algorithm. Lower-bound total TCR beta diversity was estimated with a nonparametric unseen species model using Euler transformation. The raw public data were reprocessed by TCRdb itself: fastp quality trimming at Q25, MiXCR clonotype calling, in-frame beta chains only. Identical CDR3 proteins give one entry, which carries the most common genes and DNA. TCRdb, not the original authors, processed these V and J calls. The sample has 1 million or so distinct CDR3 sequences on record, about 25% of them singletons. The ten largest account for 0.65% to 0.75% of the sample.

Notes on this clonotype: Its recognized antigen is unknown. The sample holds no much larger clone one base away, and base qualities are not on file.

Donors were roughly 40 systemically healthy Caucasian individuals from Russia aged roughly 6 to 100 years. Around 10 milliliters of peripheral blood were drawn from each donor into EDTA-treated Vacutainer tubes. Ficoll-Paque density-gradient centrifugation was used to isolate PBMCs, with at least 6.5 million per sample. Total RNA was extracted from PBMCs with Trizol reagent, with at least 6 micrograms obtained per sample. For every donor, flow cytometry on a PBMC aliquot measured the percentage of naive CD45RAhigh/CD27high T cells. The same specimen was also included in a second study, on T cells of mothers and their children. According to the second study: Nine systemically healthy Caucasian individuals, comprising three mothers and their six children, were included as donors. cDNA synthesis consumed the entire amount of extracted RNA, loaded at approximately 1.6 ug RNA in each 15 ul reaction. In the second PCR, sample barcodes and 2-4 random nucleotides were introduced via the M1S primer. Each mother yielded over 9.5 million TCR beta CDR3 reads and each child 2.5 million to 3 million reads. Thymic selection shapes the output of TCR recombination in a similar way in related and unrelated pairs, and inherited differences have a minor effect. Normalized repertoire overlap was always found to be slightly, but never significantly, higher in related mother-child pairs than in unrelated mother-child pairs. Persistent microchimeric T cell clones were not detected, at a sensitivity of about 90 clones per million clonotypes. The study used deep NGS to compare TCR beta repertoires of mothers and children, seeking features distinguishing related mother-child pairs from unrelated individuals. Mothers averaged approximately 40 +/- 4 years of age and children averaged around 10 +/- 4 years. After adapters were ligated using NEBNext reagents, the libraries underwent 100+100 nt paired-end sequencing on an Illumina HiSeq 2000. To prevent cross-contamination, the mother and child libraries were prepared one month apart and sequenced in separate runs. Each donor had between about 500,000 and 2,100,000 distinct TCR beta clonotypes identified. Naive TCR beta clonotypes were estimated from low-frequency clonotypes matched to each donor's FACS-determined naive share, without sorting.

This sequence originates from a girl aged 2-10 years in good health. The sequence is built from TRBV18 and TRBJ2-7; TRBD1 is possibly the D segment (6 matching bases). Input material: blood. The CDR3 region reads CASSPEGGRSYEQYF. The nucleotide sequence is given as TGTGCCAGCTCACCAGAAGGGGGAAGGTCCTACGAGCAGTACTTC.